These T cell receptor beta chains were read from a single sample in a study of blood T cell repertoires in COVID-19. The assay was immunoSEQ multiplex PCR, and TCRdb's table has in-frame clones only and misses some. The top ten hold 3.7% of the sample, which has roughly 250,000 clones, about 87% seen once. Sequencing was done on a sample of peripheral blood. The receptors here all came from a woman in her thirties or forties with acute or convalescent COVID-19. CDR3s include the opening cysteine and the closing phenylalanine or tryptophan. The order of the fields is CDR3 protein, CDR3 DNA, V gene, clone size, D gene, J gene, CDR3 length. A D gene is named only where the DNA matches it firmly. A row's size may be missing; if present it is once, few, many or a size class.

CDR3aa: CASIGQGSNYGYTF; CDR3nt: TGTGCCAGCATCGGACAGGGATCCAACTATGGCTACACCTTC; v_gene: TRBV25-1; abundance: NA; d_gene: TRBD1; j_gene: TRBJ1-2; len: 14
CDR3aa: CASSQHAVGNQPQHF; CDR3nt: TGTGCCAGCAGCCAACACGCGGTGGGCAATCAGCCCCAGCATTTT; v_gene: TRBV11-3; abundance: NA; d_gene: NA; j_gene: TRBJ1-5; len: 15
CDR3aa: CASSLVPGGGELFF; CDR3nt: TGCGCCAGCAGCTTAGTGCCAGGAGGCGGGGAGCTGTTTTTT; v_gene: TRBV5-1; abundance: NA; d_gene: NA; j_gene: TRBJ2-2; len: 14
CDR3aa: CASSADGRPGQPQHF; CDR3nt: TGTGCCAGCAGTGCGGACGGCAGGCCGGGGCAGCCCCAGCATTTT; v_gene: TRBV2; abundance: NA; d_gene: NA; j_gene: TRBJ1-5; len: 15
CDR3aa: CASSWQRTYGYTF; CDR3nt: TGTGCCAGCAGCTGGCAGCGCACCTATGGCTACACCTTC; v_gene: TRBV11-2; abundance: NA; d_gene: NA; j_gene: TRBJ1-2; len: 13
CDR3aa: CASYGYTF; CDR3nt: TGTGCGTCGTATGGCTACACCTTC; v_gene: TRBV30; abundance: NA; d_gene: NA; j_gene: TRBJ1-2; len: 8
CDR3aa: CASSEQKGAINSPLHF; CDR3nt: TGTGCCAGCAGTGAACAGAAGGGAGCAATCAATTCACCCCTCCACTTT; v_gene: TRBV6-1; abundance: NA; d_gene: NA; j_gene: TRBJ1-6; len: 16
CDR3aa: CAWSGGYYGYTF; CDR3nt: TGTGCCTGGTCAGGGGGTTACTATGGCTACACCTTC; v_gene: TRBV30; abundance: NA; d_gene: TRBD1; j_gene: TRBJ1-2; len: 12
CDR3aa: CASSQQGGNQPQHF; CDR3nt: TGTGCCAGCAGTCAACAGGGGGGCAATCAGCCCCAGCATTTT; v_gene: TRBV6-2/TRBV6-3; abundance: few; d_gene: TRBD1; j_gene: TRBJ1-5; len: 14
CDR3aa: CASSPGTGSYGYTF; CDR3nt: TGTGCCAGCAGCCCCGGGACAGGGAGCTATGGCTACACCTTC; v_gene: TRBV3-1/TRBV3-2; abundance: NA; d_gene: TRBD1; j_gene: TRBJ1-2; len: 14
CDR3aa: CAWSEQGHQPQHF; CDR3nt: TGTGCCTGGAGTGAACAGGGCCACCAGCCCCAGCATTTT; v_gene: TRBV30; abundance: NA; d_gene: NA; j_gene: TRBJ1-5; len: 13
CDR3aa: CASSVDGVTGELFF; CDR3nt: TGTGCCAGCAGCGTAGACGGGGTGACCGGGGAGCTGTTTTTT; v_gene: TRBV9; abundance: NA; d_gene: NA; j_gene: TRBJ2-2; len: 14
CDR3aa: CASSQDWGDRGAFF; CDR3nt: TGTGCCAGCAGCCAAGATTGGGGGGACAGGGGAGCTTTCTTT; v_gene: TRBV14; abundance: NA; d_gene: TRBD1; j_gene: TRBJ1-1; len: 14
CDR3aa: CASSLVEWAGQVITEAFF; CDR3nt: TGTGCCAGCAGCTTGGTAGAGTGGGCTGGACAGGTGATCACTGAAGCTTTCTTT; v_gene: TRBV5-4; abundance: NA; d_gene: TRBD1; j_gene: TRBJ1-1; len: 18
CDR3aa: CAWGDRGNSPLHF; CDR3nt: TGTGCCTGGGGGGACAGGGGCAACTCACCCCTCCACTTT; v_gene: TRBV30; abundance: NA; d_gene: TRBD1; j_gene: TRBJ1-6; len: 13
CDR3aa: CASSEDRQGPNEKLFF; CDR3nt: TGTGCCAGCAGTGAAGATCGACAGGGGCCTAATGAAAAACTGTTTTTT; v_gene: TRBV2; abundance: NA; d_gene: TRBD1; j_gene: TRBJ1-4; len: 16
CDR3aa: CALGQGRTEELFF; CDR3nt: TGTGCCCTGGGACAGGGGAGAACCGAGGAGCTGTTTTTT; v_gene: TRBV6-5; abundance: NA; d_gene: TRBD1; j_gene: TRBJ2-2; len: 13
CDR3aa: CASRRGRDYLIGNEQFF; CDR3nt: TGTGCCAGCAGGAGAGGCCGGGACTACCTTATTGGGAATGAGCAGTTCTTC; v_gene: TRBV2; abundance: NA; d_gene: TRBD2; j_gene: TRBJ2-1; len: 17
CDR3aa: CASRREGYGYTF; CDR3nt: TGTGCCAGCAGGAGAGAGGGCTATGGCTACACCTTC; v_gene: TRBV2; abundance: NA; d_gene: NA; j_gene: TRBJ1-2; len: 12
CDR3aa: CASSLTQGTYNEQFF; CDR3nt: TGTGCCAGCAGTTTAACCCAGGGCACCTACAATGAGCAGTTCTTC; v_gene: TRBV27; abundance: NA; d_gene: NA; j_gene: TRBJ2-1; len: 15
CDR3aa: CASSLQGNYGYTF; CDR3nt: TGTGCCAGCAGTTTGCAGGGCAACTATGGCTACACCTTC; v_gene: TRBV25-1; abundance: NA; d_gene: NA; j_gene: TRBJ1-2; len: 13
CDR3aa: CASSLVGGRTEAFF; CDR3nt: TGCGCCAGCAGCTTGGTAGGGGGACGGACTGAAGCTTTCTTT; v_gene: TRBV5-1; abundance: NA; d_gene: NA; j_gene: TRBJ1-1; len: 14
CDR3aa: CASSRAGTNNEQFF; CDR3nt: TGTGCCAGCAGCCGAGCGGGGACCAACAATGAGCAGTTCTTC; v_gene: TRBV9; abundance: few; d_gene: TRBD2; j_gene: TRBJ2-1; len: 14
CDR3aa: CASSGGSNTDTQYF; CDR3nt: TGTGCCAGTAGCGGGGGGTCCAACACAGATACGCAGTATTTT; v_gene: TRBV19; abundance: NA; d_gene: TRBD2; j_gene: TRBJ2-3; len: 14
CDR3aa: CASSWDRGVTEAFF; CDR3nt: TGTGCCAGCAGTTGGGACAGGGGGGTCACTGAAGCTTTCTTT; v_gene: TRBV6-6; abundance: NA; d_gene: TRBD1; j_gene: TRBJ1-1; len: 14
CDR3aa: CALRTGGADTQYF; CDR3nt: TGTGCCCTCCGGACAGGGGGCGCAGATACGCAGTATTTT; v_gene: TRBV30; abundance: NA; d_gene: TRBD1; j_gene: TRBJ2-3; len: 13
CDR3aa: CASVLRGLAIPDTQYF; CDR3nt: TGTGCCAGCGTCTTAAGGGGACTAGCGATCCCAGATACGCAGTATTTT; v_gene: TRBV27; abundance: NA; d_gene: TRBD2; j_gene: TRBJ2-3; len: 16
CDR3aa: CASSLSGGAREQFF; CDR3nt: TGTGCCAGCAGCTTAAGCGGGGGGGCCAGAGAGCAGTTCTTC; v_gene: TRBV5-6; abundance: NA; d_gene: TRBD2; j_gene: TRBJ2-1; len: 14
CDR3aa: CASSEPRGQGARETEAFF; CDR3nt: TGTGCCAGCAGCGAACCCCGGGGACAGGGGGCGCGAGAGACTGAAGCTTTCTTT; v_gene: TRBV21-1; abundance: NA; d_gene: NA; j_gene: TRBJ1-1; len: 18
CDR3aa: CASSYSLGDYGYTF; CDR3nt: TGTGCCAGCAGTTACTCGCTGGGAGACTATGGCTACACCTTC; v_gene: TRBV6-5; abundance: NA; d_gene: NA; j_gene: TRBJ1-2; len: 14
CDR3aa: CASSLGQVPNTQYF; CDR3nt: TGTGCCAGCAGCCTTGGACAGGTTCCCAATACGCAGTATTTT; v_gene: TRBV5-4; abundance: NA; d_gene: TRBD1; j_gene: TRBJ2-3; len: 14
CDR3aa: CASSLTPPGDYGYTF; CDR3nt: TGTGCCAGCAGTTTAACCCCCCCCGGGGACTATGGCTACACCTTC; v_gene: TRBV28; abundance: NA; d_gene: NA; j_gene: TRBJ1-2; len: 15
CDR3aa: CASSQGTGVPGYF; CDR3nt: TGTGCCAGCAGCCAAGGGACGGGAGTACCTGGGTATTTT; v_gene: TRBV4-2; abundance: NA; d_gene: NA; j_gene: TRBJ2-3; len: 13
CDR3aa: CASSLTSGYTDTQYF; CDR3nt: TGCGCCAGCAGCTTGACTAGCGGATACACAGATACGCAGTATTTT; v_gene: TRBV5-1; abundance: NA; d_gene: TRBD2; j_gene: TRBJ2-3; len: 15
CDR3aa: CSVGTGWNTGELFF; CDR3nt: TGCAGCGTGGGGACAGGCTGGAACACCGGGGAGCTGTTTTTT; v_gene: TRBV29-1; abundance: NA; d_gene: TRBD1; j_gene: TRBJ2-2; len: 14
CDR3aa: CASRPPLGSRTEAFF; CDR3nt: TGCGCCAGCAGACCCCCCCTGGGCAGTAGGACTGAAGCTTTCTTT; v_gene: TRBV5-1; abundance: NA; d_gene: NA; j_gene: TRBJ1-1; len: 15
CDR3aa: CAWTRGLAGGTDTQYF; CDR3nt: TGTGCCTGGACCCGGGGACTAGCGGGGGGCACAGATACGCAGTATTTT; v_gene: TRBV30; abundance: NA; d_gene: TRBD2; j_gene: TRBJ2-3; len: 16
CDR3aa: CASATGRVRNTEAFF; CDR3nt: TGTGCTAGTGCGACAGGGAGAGTAAGGAACACTGAAGCTTTCTTT; v_gene: TRBV12-5; abundance: NA; d_gene: TRBD1; j_gene: TRBJ1-1; len: 15
CDR3aa: CASSGRFSGTDTQYF; CDR3nt: TGTGCCAGCAGTGGAAGGTTTAGCGGCACAGATACGCAGTATTTT; v_gene: TRBV2; abundance: once; d_gene: NA; j_gene: TRBJ2-3; len: 15
CDR3aa: CASSRHEAAGELFF; CDR3nt: TGTGCCAGCAGCCGGCATGAGGCGGCGGGGGAGCTGTTTTTT; v_gene: TRBV7-9; abundance: NA; d_gene: NA; j_gene: TRBJ2-2; len: 14
CDR3aa: CASSLEQEGIQYF; CDR3nt: TGTGCCAGCAGCCTCGAGCAGGAGGGCATTCAGTACTTC; v_gene: TRBV5-4; abundance: once; d_gene: NA; j_gene: TRBJ2-4; len: 13
CDR3aa: CASSVITGAYGYTF; CDR3nt: TGTGCCAGCAGCGTTATTACAGGGGCGTATGGCTACACCTTC; v_gene: TRBV9; abundance: NA; d_gene: TRBD1; j_gene: TRBJ1-2; len: 14
CDR3aa: CASSIFAGGGNEQFF; CDR3nt: TGTGCCAGTAGTATTTTTGCGGGGGGAGGTAATGAGCAGTTCTTC; v_gene: TRBV19; abundance: NA; d_gene: TRBD2; j_gene: TRBJ2-1; len: 15
CDR3aa: CASRRGNEQFF; CDR3nt: TGTGCCAGCAGACGGGGCAATGAGCAGTTCTTC; v_gene: TRBV6-5; abundance: NA; d_gene: NA; j_gene: TRBJ2-1; len: 11
CDR3aa: CASSIKAGGGGTDTQYF; CDR3nt: TGCGCCAGCAGCATAAAGGCCGGGGGAGGGGGCACAGATACGCAGTATTTT; v_gene: TRBV5-1; abundance: NA; d_gene: TRBD2; j_gene: TRBJ2-3; len: 17
CDR3aa: CASSSSPGGGYTF; CDR3nt: TGTGCCAGCAGCTCCTCCCCCGGGGGGGGCTACACCTTC; v_gene: TRBV13; abundance: NA; d_gene: NA; j_gene: TRBJ1-2; len: 13